This TCR beta chain was sequenced during a study of blood T cell repertoires in COVID-19. In the study overall: From the United States, Italy and Spain came samples of acute and convalescent COVID-19.

Germline trimming cut 5 bases from V and 5 bases from J; bases unmatched to any gene: 9. The CDR3 extends over 17 amino acids. Germline V lookup: CDR1 SGHTA, CDR2 FQGNSA. Here immunoSEQ multiplex PCR was the method, and the copy in TCRdb shows in-frame clones only, minus some. The data show some 160,000 clones, approximately 90% seen once. The material sequenced was peripheral blood. The chain has TRBV7-2 and TRBJ2-3; TRBD2 aligns across 14 bases. This TCR derives from a woman in her fifties or sixties with active COVID-19. CDR3 in DNA: TGTGCCAGCAGCGAAAGACTAGCGGGAGGGCCGGGAGATACGCAGTATTTT. Translation: CASSERLAGGPGDTQYF.